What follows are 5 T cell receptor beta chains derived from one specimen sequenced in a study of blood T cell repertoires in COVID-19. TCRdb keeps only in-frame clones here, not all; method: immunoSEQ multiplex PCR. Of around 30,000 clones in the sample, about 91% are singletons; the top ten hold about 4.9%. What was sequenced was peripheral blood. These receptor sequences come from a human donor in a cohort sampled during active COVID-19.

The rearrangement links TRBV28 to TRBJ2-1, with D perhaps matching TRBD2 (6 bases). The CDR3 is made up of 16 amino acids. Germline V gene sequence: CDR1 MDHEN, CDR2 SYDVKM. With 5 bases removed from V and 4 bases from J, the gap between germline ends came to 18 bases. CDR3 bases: TGTGCCAGCAGTGTTGGCTTGCGGGGATTTTACAATGAGCAGTTCTTC. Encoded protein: CASSVGLRGFYNEQFF.

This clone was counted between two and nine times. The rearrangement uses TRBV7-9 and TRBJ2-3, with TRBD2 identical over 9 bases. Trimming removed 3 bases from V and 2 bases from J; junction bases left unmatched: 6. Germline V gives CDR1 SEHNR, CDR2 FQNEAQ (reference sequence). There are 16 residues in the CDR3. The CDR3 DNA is TGTGCCAGCAGCTTTCCTAGCGGGGAAACCACAGATACGCAGTATTTT. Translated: CASSFPSGETTDTQYF.

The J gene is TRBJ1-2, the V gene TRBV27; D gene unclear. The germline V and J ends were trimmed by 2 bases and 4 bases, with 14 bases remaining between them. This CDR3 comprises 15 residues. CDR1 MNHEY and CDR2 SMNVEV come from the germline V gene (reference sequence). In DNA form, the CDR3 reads TGTGCCAGCAGTTTAATCGGTACAGTGGGCTATGGCTACACCTTC. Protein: CASSLIGTVGYGYTF.

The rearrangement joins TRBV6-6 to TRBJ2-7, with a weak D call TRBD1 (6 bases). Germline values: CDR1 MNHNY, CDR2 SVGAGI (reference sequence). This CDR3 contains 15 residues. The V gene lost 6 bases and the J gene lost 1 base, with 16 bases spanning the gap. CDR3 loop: CASSSGVLGSYEQYV. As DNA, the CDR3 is TGTGCCAGCAGCTCAGGGGTTCTGGGGTCCTACGAGCAGTACGTC.

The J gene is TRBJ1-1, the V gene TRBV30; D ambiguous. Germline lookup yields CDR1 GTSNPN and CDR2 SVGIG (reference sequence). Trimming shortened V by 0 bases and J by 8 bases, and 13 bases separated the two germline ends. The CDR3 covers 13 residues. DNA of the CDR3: TGTGCCTGGAGTGTACGAGGGATTTGGGAAGCTTTCTTT. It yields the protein CAWSVRGIWEAFF. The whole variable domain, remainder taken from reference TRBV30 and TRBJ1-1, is SQTIHQWPATLVQPVGSPLSLECTVEGTSNPNLYWYRQAAGRGLQLLFYSVGIGQISSEVPQNLSASRPQDRQFILSSKKLLLSDSGFYLCAWSVRGIWEAFFGQGTRLTVV.